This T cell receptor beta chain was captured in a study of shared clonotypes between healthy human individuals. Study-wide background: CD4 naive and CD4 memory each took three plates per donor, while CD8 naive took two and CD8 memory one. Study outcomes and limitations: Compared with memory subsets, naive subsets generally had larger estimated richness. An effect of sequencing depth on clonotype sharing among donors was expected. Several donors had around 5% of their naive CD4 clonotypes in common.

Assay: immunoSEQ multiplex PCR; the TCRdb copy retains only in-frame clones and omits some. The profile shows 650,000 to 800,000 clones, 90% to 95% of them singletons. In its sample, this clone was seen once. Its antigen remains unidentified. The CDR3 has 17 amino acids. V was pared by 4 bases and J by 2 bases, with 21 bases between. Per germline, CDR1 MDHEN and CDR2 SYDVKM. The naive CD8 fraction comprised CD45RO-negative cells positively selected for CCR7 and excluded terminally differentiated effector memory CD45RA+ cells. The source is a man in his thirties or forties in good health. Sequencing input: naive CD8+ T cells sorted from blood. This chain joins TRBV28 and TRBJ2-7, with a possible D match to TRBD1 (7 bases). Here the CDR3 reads CASSSSSGDRLAYEQYF. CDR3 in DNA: TGTGCCAGCAGTTCCTCCTCCGGGGACAGACTAGCCTACGAGCAGTACTTC.